This T cell receptor beta chain was sequenced in a study of identifying expanded T cells in peripheral blood. Points from the study as a whole: Technical replicates showed about 1.1 changed clones; roughly two weeks roughly 18; four weeks 19. Across healthy donors, higher total template counts meant significantly greater roughly two-week count variance.

J was trimmed by 9 bases and V by 11 bases; bases with no gene match: 8. From germline, CDR1 is SGHTA and CDR2 FQGNSA. The CDR3 contains 13 residues. This clone was counted once. The antigen is not known. Assay: immunoSEQ multiplex PCR; the TCRdb copy retains only in-frame clones and omits some. This sample has about 130,000 clones, with about 86% found just once. Sequencing was done on a sample of blood. The rearrangement joins TRBV7-2 to TRBJ1-6, with 9 positions matching TRBD1. The TCR comes from a person between 18 and 75 years old in good health. DNA for the CDR3: TGTGCCGGGGGGGGGACAGGGCGTTCACCCCTCCACTTT. Its protein is CAGGGTGRSPLHF.